This T cell receptor beta chain was sequenced for a study of blood T cell repertoires in COVID-19. Study information: Samples taken during acute and convalescent COVID-19 were collected in the United States, Italy and Spain. The cDNA or gDNA used as material had been derived from T cells, B-cell-depleted T cells, or PBMCs.

The germline V and J ends were trimmed by 2 bases and 8 bases, with 11 bases remaining between them. Germline CDR1 and CDR2: KGHDR and SFDVKD. The CDR3 is made up of 13 amino acids. Only in-frame clones appear in the TCRdb table, and some are missing; sequencing was by immunoSEQ multiplex PCR. The table shows fewer than 500,000 clones, with 70% to 85% occurring only once. As concerns this clone: Additional DNA sequences in this sample encode the identical CDR3.

The J gene is TRBJ1-2, the V gene TRBV24-1, with D maybe TRBD1 (6 bases). The clonotype originates from a human donor with acute or convalescent COVID-19. The donor label of this sample is uncertain. Input material: peripheral blood. Here the CDR3 reads CATSDSTGRGYTF. The CDR3, as DNA: TGTGCCACCAGTGATTCCACAGGGAGAGGCTACACCTTC.